This entry describes one T cell receptor (beta chain). Its antigen remains unidentified. Both 60 Vbeta primers and 13 Jbeta primers went into the PCR. Sequencing used immunoSEQ multiplex PCR; TCRdb keeps in-frame clones, though not all of them. The sample totals about 100,000 clones. This entry is derived from a study of cytomegalovirus exposure and HLA in healthy donors. Background on the study: An earlier analysis found around 100 million unique TCR beta sequences from about 190 million T cells. Overall study findings and caveats: Association of 16,951 TCR beta sequences with HLA alleles was found at 0.05 false discovery rate in a later analysis.

V lost 2 bases to trimming and J lost 7 bases; unmatched junction nucleotides: 3. The CDR3 covers 15 residues. Germline CDR1 reads LGHNA; CDR2 reads YNFKEQ. V is TRBV4-2 and J is TRBJ1-6; 9 bases are shared with TRBD1. The source is a girl aged 10-17 years in good health and CMV-seropositive. Sequenced input: PBMCs. The DNA for the CDR3 is TGTGCCAGCAGCCAACGGACAGGGGAAAATTCACCCCTCCACTTT. This sequence encodes CASSQRTGENSPLHF.